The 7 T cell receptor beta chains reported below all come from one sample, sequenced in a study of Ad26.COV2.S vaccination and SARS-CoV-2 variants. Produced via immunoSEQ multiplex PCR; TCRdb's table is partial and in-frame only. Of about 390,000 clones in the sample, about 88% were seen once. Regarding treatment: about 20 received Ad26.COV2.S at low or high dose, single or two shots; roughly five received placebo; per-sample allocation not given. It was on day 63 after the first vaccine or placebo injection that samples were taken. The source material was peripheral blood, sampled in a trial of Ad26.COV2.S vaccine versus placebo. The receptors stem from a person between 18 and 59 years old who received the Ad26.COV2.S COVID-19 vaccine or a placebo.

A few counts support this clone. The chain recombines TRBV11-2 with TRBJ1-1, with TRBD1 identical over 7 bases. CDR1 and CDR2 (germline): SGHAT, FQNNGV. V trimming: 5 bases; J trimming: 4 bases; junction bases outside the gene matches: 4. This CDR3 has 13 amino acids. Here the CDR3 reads CASSRTGATEAFF. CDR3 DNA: TGTGCCAGCAGCCGTACAGGGGCCACTGAAGCTTTCTTT.

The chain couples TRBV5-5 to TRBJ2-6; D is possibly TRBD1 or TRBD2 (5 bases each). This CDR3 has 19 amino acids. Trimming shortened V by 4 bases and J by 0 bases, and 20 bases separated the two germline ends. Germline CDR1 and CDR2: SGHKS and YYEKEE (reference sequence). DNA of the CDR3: TGTGCCAGCAGCGCCGGGCCACCGGGACCTTACTCTGGGGCCAACGTCCTGACTTTC. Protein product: CASSAGPPGPYSGANVLTF.

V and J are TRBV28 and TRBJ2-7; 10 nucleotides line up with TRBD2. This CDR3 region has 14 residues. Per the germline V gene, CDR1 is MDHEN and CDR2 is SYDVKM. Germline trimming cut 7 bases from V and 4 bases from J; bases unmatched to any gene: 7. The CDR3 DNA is TGTGCCAGCACTCTTAGCGGGGGGACTTACGAGCAGTACTTC. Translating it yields CASTLSGGTYEQYF.

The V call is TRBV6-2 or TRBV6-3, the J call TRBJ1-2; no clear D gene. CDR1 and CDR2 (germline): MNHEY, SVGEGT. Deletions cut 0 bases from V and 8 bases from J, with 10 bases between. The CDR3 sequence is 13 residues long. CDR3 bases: TGTGCCAGCAGTTACTCTAGACTTGGGGGCTACACCTTC. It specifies CASSYSRLGGYTF.

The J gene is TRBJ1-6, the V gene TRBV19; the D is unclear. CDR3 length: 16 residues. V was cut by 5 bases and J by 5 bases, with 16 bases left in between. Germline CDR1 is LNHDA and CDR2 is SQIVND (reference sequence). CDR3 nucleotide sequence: TGTGCCAGTAGTCCCTCGGTAGGCCTCAATAATTCACCCCTCCACTTT. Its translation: CASSPSVGLNNSPLHF.

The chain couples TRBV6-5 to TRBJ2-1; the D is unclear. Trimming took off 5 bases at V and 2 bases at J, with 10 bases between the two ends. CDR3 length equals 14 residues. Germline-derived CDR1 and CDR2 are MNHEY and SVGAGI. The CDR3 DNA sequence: TGTGCCAGCAGTCATCGACAACCCTACAATGAGCAGTTCTTC. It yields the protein CASSHRQPYNEQFF.

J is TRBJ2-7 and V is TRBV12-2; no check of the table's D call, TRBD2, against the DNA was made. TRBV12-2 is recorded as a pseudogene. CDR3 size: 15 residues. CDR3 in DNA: TGTGCAAGTCGCTCTATCAGTTGGAAAAGCGACGAGCAGTACTTC. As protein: CASRSISWKSDEQYF.